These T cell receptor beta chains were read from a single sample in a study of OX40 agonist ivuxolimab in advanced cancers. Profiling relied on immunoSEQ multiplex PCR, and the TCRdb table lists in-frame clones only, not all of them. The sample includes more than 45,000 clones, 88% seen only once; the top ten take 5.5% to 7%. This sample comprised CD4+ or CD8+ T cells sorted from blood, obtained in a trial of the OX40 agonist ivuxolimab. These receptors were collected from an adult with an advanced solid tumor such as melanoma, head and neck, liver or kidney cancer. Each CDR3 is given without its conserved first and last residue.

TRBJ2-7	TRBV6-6	ASREGGSTNHEQY
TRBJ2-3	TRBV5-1	ASSFYVGVTDTQY
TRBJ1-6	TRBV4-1	ASSQLRDTPLH
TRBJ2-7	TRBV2	ASSGHSEQY
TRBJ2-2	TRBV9	ASSVGGGRATGELF
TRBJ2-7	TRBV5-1	ASTLTSGYEQY
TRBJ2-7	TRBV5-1	ASSFAGFDSYEQY
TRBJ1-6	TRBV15	ATSRDGQPNSPLH
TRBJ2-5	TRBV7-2	ASSAIGETQY
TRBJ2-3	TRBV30	ACSRESTDTQY
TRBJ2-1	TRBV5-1	ASSYYGTSGSNEQF
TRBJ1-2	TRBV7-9	ASSPGRNANYGYT
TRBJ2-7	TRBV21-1	ASSKYLAEGGEQY
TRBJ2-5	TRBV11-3	ASSAGDVETQY
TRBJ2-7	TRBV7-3	ASSPGGGAEQY
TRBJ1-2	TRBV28	ASSLGQGQARTYGYT
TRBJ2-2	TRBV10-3	AIQVGRQGGAGELF
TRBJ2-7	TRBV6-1	ASSEARDEQY
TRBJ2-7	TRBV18	ASSPPSFMQSYEQY
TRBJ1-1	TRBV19	ASRGGEYPEAF
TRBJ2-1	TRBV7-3	ASSRAGGEQF
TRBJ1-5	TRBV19	ASSIANQPQH
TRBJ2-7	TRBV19	ASSVAGTGAYEQY
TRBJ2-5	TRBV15	ATSRDWGDGTQY
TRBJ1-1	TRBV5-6	ASIKPRGRYTEAF
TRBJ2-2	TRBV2	ASTPSSGGIGGELF
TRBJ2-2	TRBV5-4	ASSVTLAGGNGELF
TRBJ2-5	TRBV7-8	ASSRDRPKETQY
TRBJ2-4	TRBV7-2	ASSPSRIQY
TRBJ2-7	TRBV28	ASSFPGALEQY
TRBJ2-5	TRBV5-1	ASSPGTSGRHRETQY
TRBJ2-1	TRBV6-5	ASSQGAWDNEQF
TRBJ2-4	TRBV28	ASSLSRENIQY
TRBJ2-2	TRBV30	AWNSLAGRTGELF
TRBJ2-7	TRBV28	ASSFGTSGRPGYEQY
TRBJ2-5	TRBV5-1	ASSPDRAWQTQY
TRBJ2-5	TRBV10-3	AIGAGGPQETQY
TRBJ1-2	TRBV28	ASSLSGFGYT
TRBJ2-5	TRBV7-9	ASSSQRVQETQY
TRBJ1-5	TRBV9	ASSVEGRRNQPQH
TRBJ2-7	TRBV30	AWSVSGGYEQY
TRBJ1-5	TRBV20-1	SARGSAQH
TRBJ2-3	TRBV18	ASPPGQSTDTQY
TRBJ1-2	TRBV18	ASSENSGTDYGYT
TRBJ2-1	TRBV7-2	ASRDRGSYNEQF
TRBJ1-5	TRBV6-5	ASRPGGDHQPQH
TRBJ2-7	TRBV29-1	SVEGLSGTGGSYEQY
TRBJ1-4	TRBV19	AISGDEKLF
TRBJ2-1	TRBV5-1	ASFLRLNEQF
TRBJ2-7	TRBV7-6	ASSSDPNEQY
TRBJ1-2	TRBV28	ATLNERNGFYGYT
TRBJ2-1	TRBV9	ASTQTPLAGEQF
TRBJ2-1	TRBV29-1	SVDPAGVYNEQF